Below are 13 T cell receptor beta chains sequenced from a single sample in a study of blood T cell repertoires in COVID-19. Clones were sequenced by immunoSEQ multiplex PCR, and TCRdb holds only the in-frame ones, with some missing. Among roughly 200,000 clones, roughly 83% were seen once, and the ten largest hold over 6.5%. Sequencing was done on a sample of peripheral blood. Receptors were obtained from a woman aged 40 to 55 with COVID-19, enrolled during active disease.

V is TRBV13 and J is TRBJ1-4, with unresolved D. Germline lookup yields CDR1 PRHDT and CDR2 FYEKMQ (reference sequence). V shed 0 bases and J shed 8 bases, with 16 bases lying between them. The CDR3 extends over 16 amino acids. The CDR3 sequence is CASSLGRRNIGEKLFF. The CDR3 DNA reads TGTGCCAGCAGCTTAGGCCGCAGGAACATTGGAGAAAAACTGTTTTTT.

This clone occurred once. V gene TRBV5-1 combines with J gene TRBJ2-1, with D unclear. This CDR3 region has 16 residues. Germline lookup yields CDR1 SGHRS and CDR2 YFSETQ. V shed 0 bases and J shed 8 bases, with 18 bases lying between them. CDR3 sequence: CASSLAATGLGDEQFF. The CDR3 DNA follows: TGCGCCAGCAGCTTGGCCGCGACCGGTCTAGGCGATGAGCAGTTCTTC.

The V gene is TRBV21-1, the J gene TRBJ1-5; the table gives TRBD1 as D, unverified against the DNA. TRBV21-1 is listed as a pseudogene. The CDR3 loop spans 13 amino acids. This CDR3 is CATSRDRRLPQHF. CDR3 sequence (DNA): TGTGCCACCTCCCGGGACAGGAGACTTCCACAGCATTTT.

The chain couples TRBV28 to TRBJ1-5; maybe TRBD1 (6 bases). The CDR3 totals 17 residues. V lost 2 bases, J lost 3 bases, and 17 bases lay in between. Germline loops: CDR1 MDHEN, CDR2 SYDVKM. Here the CDR3 reads CASSLRGYSKANQPQHF. The CDR3 nucleotides are TGTGCCAGCAGTTTAAGGGGGTACAGTAAGGCCAATCAGCCCCAGCATTTT.

This clone turned up a few times. This chain links TRBV2 with TRBJ2-1; D is unclear. The V end lost 7 bases, the J end lost 7 bases, and 14 bases lay between the germline ends. The CDR3 runs 13 residues. Germline values: CDR1 SNHLY, CDR2 FYNNEI. DNA for the CDR3: TGTGCCAGCAAAAGCCCTAGTAAGAATGAGCAGTTCTTC. It yields the protein CASKSPSKNEQFF.

The chain links TRBV15 to TRBJ1-3; D is undetermined. The germline V gene encodes CDR1 LNHNV and CDR2 YYDKDF (reference sequence). V was trimmed by 3 bases and J by 0 bases, leaving 12 bases between them. This CDR3 is 16 amino acids long. This chain's CDR3 is CATSSDTRYSGNTIYF. The DNA of the CDR3 is TGTGCCACCAGCAGTGACACCCGATACTCTGGAAACACCATATATTTT.

This clone was counted once. V usage is TRBV5-4 and J usage is TRBJ2-5; 14 bases map to TRBD2. The CDR3 has 18 residues. The germline CDR1 and CDR2 sequences are SGHNT and YYREEE (reference sequence). V lost 4 bases and J lost 6; bases outside the gene matches: 14. In DNA form, the CDR3 reads TGTGCCAGCAGCCCCCCGACTAGCGGGAGGGCTCTAACACAGACCCAGTACTTC. Translation gives CASSPPTSGRALTQTQYF.

In its sample, this clone is medium-sized. The chain carries TRBV6-6 and TRBJ2-3; D remains ambiguous. V was pared by 0 bases and J by 3 bases, with 7 bases between. Germline CDR1 reads MNHNY; CDR2 reads SVGAGI (reference sequence). This CDR3 contains 14 residues. The CDR3 DNA reads as TGTGCCAGCAGTTACTCTGAGTGGACAGATACGCAGTATTTT. Its translation is CASSYSEWTDTQYF.

The chain employs TRBV2 and TRBJ1-1; a possible D gene is TRBD1 (6 bases). The V and J ends lost 6 bases and 1 base respectively, with 12 bases between them. CDR3 length equals 14 residues. Germline values: CDR1 SNHLY, CDR2 FYNNEI. In nucleotides, the CDR3 is TGTGCCAGCAGCGATGTAGGGGGGAACACTGAAGCTTTCTTT. The encoded protein is CASSDVGGNTEAFF.

This sequence joins TRBV7-3 and TRBJ1-1; D might be TRBD1 (5 bases). CDR1 and CDR2 from the germline V gene are SGHTA and FQGTGA. Between the trimmed V and J ends, which lost 2 bases and 5 bases, there was a span of 12 bases. The CDR3 runs to 14 residues. The CDR3 DNA is TGTGCCAGCAGCTTAGTGTCGGGGGGGACTGAAGCTTTCTTT. Its translation is CASSLVSGGTEAFF.

V usage is TRBV19 and J usage is TRBJ2-1; D possibly corresponds to TRBD1 (5 bases). Germline CDR1 is LNHDA and CDR2 is SQIVND (reference sequence). V lost 4 bases, J lost 1 base, and 8 bases lay in between. CDR3 length equals 14 residues. CDR3: CASSNQGSYNEQFF. The CDR3 nucleotides are TGTGCCAGTAGTAATCAGGGATCCTACAATGAGCAGTTCTTC.

The CDR3 bases are TGCGCCAGCAGCCACATTACCGGGACTACCCTTTACAATGAGCAGTTCTTC. This codes for CASSHITGTTLYNEQFF. The chain carries TRBV4-1 and TRBJ2-1; 7 positions agree with TRBD2. Looked up from germline, CDR1 is MGHRA and CDR2 is YSYEKL. This CDR3 is built from 17 residues. With 3 bases clipped from V and 4 bases from J, the junction kept 12 bases outside the gene matches.

The genes are TRBV6-5 and TRBJ1-1; D might be TRBD1 (6 bases). Germline values: CDR1 MNHEY, CDR2 SVGAGI. V was clipped by 10 bases and J by 5 bases, with 17 bases between them. The CDR3 length is 13 residues. CDR3 residues: CATKPTGRTEAFF. For the CDR3, the DNA is TGTGCCACCAAACCTACAGGGAGAACTGAAGCTTTCTTT.